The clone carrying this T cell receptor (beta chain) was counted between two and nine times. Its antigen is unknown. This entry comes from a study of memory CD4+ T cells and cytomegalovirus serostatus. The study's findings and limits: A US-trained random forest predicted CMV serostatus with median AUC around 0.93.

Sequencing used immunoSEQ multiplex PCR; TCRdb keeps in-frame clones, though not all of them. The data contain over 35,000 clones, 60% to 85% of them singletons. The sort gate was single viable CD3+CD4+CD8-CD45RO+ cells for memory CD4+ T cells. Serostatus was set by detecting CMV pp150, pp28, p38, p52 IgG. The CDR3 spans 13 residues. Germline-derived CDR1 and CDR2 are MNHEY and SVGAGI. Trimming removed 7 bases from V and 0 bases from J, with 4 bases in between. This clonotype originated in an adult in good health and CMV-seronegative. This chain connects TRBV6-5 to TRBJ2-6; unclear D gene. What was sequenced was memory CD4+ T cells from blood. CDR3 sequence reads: CASIGSGANVLTF. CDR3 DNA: TGTGCCAGCATCGGCTCTGGGGCCAACGTCCTGACTTTC.